This TCR beta chain was sequenced in a study of T cells expressing NK-cell markers. TCR beta libraries carry UMIs added by 5'RACE template switching. TCRdb reanalyzed the 5' RACE reads and collapses them to one entry per CDR3 protein, without DNA. This sample carries 150,000 or so distinct CDR3 sequences, with more than 35% going to the ten biggest clones. Germline lookup yields CDR1 MNHEY and CDR2 SMNVEV (reference sequence). The CDR3 totals 17 residues. Sequenced sample: blood T cells: a sorted CD56 or NKG2C T cell subset, CD4+ or CD8+ T cells, or bulk PBMC T cells (not recorded which). The chain employs TRBV27 and TRBJ2-3; with no DNA, the TCRdb D assignment of TRBD1 cannot be verified. This clonotype was obtained from a woman between 45 and 65 years old in good health. CDR3 region: CASIPTPNLSWGDTQYF.